One and the same sample provided the 19 T cell receptor beta chains below, sequenced in a study of beta chain features in type 1 diabetes (dated by TCRdb to 2017 to 2018). To prepare the library, the immunoSEQ multiplex PCR assay was applied. The entire amount of isolated RNA was reverse transcribed using the High Capacity cDNA Reverse Transcription Kit, so the sequenced TCRB transcripts were expressed ones. The immuneACCESS repertoire file appears here via TCRdb, limited to in-frame rearrangements. These files lack a portion of the clones; in checked studies, under half of the deficit traces to unresolved V genes, and the cause of the others is not known. This sample holds 140,000 to 150,000 clones; 40% to 55% were observed only once. The ten largest account for under 0.45% of the sample. Input material: Tregs from blood. Reading the label with the study, this specimen's cell subset or site is: regulatory CD4+ T cells. These receptors were taken from a man aged 18 to 30 in good health.

V is TRBV15 and J is TRBJ2-7, with D maybe TRBD2 (7 bases). Deletions cut 8 bases from V and 1 base from J, with 18 bases between. CDR1 is LNHNV, CDR2 YYDKDF, per germline (reference sequence). The length of the CDR3 is 15 residues. DNA of the CDR3: TGTGCCACCGGACGTAATGAGGGGGGGTCCTACGAGCAGTACTTC. This sequence encodes CATGRNEGGSYEQYF.

This clone was picked up a small number of times. The V and J genes are TRBV4-2 and TRBJ2-5; 7 bases line up with TRBD2. The J call may be faulty, since TRBJ2-7 better matches the DNA end. This CDR3 region has 16 residues. Germline V CDR1 and CDR2: LGHNA, YNFKEQ. DNA for the CDR3: TGTGCCAGCAGCGGGATTTGGGGGGGGGATTCCTACGAGCAGTACTTC. It codes for CASSGIWGGDSYEQYF.

The chain uses TRBV2 and TRBJ1-5; no firm D call. Trimming took off 8 bases at V and 1 base at J, with 9 bases between the two ends. Germline V gene lookup returns CDR1 SNHLY and CDR2 FYNNEI. This CDR3 comprises 13 residues. The CDR3 sequence: CASGRESNQPQHF. Here the CDR3 DNA reads TGTGCCAGCGGAAGGGAGAGCAATCAGCCCCAGCATTTT.

This clone occurred a few times. The chain joins TRBV6-6 to TRBJ1-6, with no clear D. Germline loops: CDR1 MNHNY, CDR2 SVGAGI (reference sequence). V gave up 2 bases and J gave up 10 bases, with 6 bases separating them. This CDR3 is built from 12 residues. The CDR3 loop is CASSYLASPLHF. The CDR3 coding sequence is TGTGCCAGCAGTTACCTAGCGTCACCCCTCCACTTT.

V and J are TRBV10-2 and TRBJ1-2; 11 bases are shared with TRBD1. CDR3 length equals 14 residues. Germline CDR1 reads WSHSY; CDR2 reads SAAADI. J was trimmed by 8 bases and V by 8 bases; bases with no gene match: 10. The CDR3 here is CASGSGQGAIGYTF. In DNA form, the CDR3 reads TGCGCCAGCGGGTCCGGACAGGGGGCGATCGGCTACACCTTC.

The genes are TRBV9 and TRBJ2-1, with D maybe TRBD2 (5 bases). Trimming took 0 bases from V and 10 from J, leaving 5 bases between them. The CDR3 runs to 11 residues. CDR1 is SGDLS, CDR2 YYNGEE, per germline. The CDR3 here is CASSVGGEQFF. CDR3 DNA sequence: TGTGCCAGCAGCGTAGGAGGGGAGCAGTTCTTC.

The V and J genes are TRBV5-1 and TRBJ2-7, with D possibly TRBD2 on 5 matching bases. CDR3 length: 14 residues. CDR1 is SGHRS and CDR2 is YFSETQ in the germline V gene. With 2 bases removed from V and 0 bases from J, the gap between germline ends came to 9 bases. CDR3 region: CASSLEGRSYEQYF. CDR3 coding DNA: TGCGCCAGCAGCTTAGAGGGCCGCTCCTACGAGCAGTACTTC.

The chain is built from TRBV15 and TRBJ2-4, with TRBD1 matching over 7 bases. From germline, CDR1 is LNHNV and CDR2 YYDKDF (reference sequence). CDR3 length equals 14 residues. Losses at the gene ends were 2 bases for V and 6 bases for J; bases not matched to a gene: 4. CDR3 nucleotides: TGTGCCACCAGCAGACCTAACAGGGGAAACATTCAGTACTTC. Amino acid sequence: CATSRPNRGNIQYF.

The table lists this clone with a few counts. The rearrangement uses TRBV29-1 and TRBJ2-1; the D gene is possibly TRBD1 (5 bases). The V end lost 0 bases, the J end lost 10 bases, and 10 bases lay between the germline ends. The CDR3 consists of 12 residues. Looked up from germline, CDR1 is SQVTM and CDR2 is ANQGSEA. CDR3 loop: CSVEDQAGEQFF. The CDR3 coding sequence is TGCAGCGTTGAAGACCAGGCAGGGGAGCAGTTCTTC.

V usage is TRBV7-9 and J usage is TRBJ1-1, with a weak D call TRBD1 (5 bases). Germline-derived CDR1 and CDR2 are SEHNR and FQNEAQ (reference sequence). The V end was cut by 6 bases, the J end by 3 bases, with 11 bases between. The CDR3 spans 13 residues. The CDR3 loop reads CASRGPFDTEAFF. CDR3 DNA: TGTGCCAGCAGGGGGCCATTTGACACTGAAGCTTTCTTT.

This chain joins TRBV7-2 and TRBJ2-7, with 10 bases aligning to TRBD2. V was pared by 4 bases and J by 2 bases, with 2 bases of the junction left unmatched. The CDR3 loop spans 14 amino acids. Germline lookup yields CDR1 SGHTA and CDR2 FQGNSA. The CDR3 DNA reads TGTGCCAGCAGCTGGACTAGCGGACCCTACGAGCAGTACTTC. This sequence encodes CASSWTSGPYEQYF. The variable domain in full, completed from reference TRBV7-2 and TRBJ2-7, reads GAGVSQSPSNKVTEKGKDVELRCDPISGHTALYWYRQSLGQGLEFLIYFQGNSAPDKSGLPSDRFSAERTGGSVSTLTIQRTQQEDSAVYLCASSWTSGPYEQYFGPGTRLTVT.

The chain is built from TRBV19 and TRBJ2-2; 7 bases are a match to TRBD1. Losses at the gene ends were 9 bases for V and 3 bases for J; bases not matched to a gene: 7. Germline CDR1 is LNHDA and CDR2 is SQIVND (reference sequence). This CDR3 has 14 amino acids. The CDR3 region is CASMDRRDTGELFF. In DNA, the CDR3 is TGTGCCAGCATGGACAGGCGGGACACCGGGGAGCTGTTTTTT. The complete variable domain, with remaining parts taken from reference TRBV19 and TRBJ2-2, reads DGGITQSPKYLFRKEGQNVTLSCEQNLNHDAMYWYRQDPGQGLRLIYYSQIVNDFQKGDIAEGYSVSREKKESFPLTVTSAQKNPTAFYLCASMDRRDTGELFFGEGSRLTVL.

The chain is built from TRBV7-6 and TRBJ2-5; unclear D gene. Trimming cost V 1 base and J 0 bases, with 9 bases left between them. The CDR3 has 15 amino acids. Germline CDR1 is SGHVS and CDR2 is FNYEAQ. CDR3 DNA sequence: TGTGCCAGCAGCTTAGTGGTTGGCTACCAAGAGACCCAGTACTTC. The encoded protein is CASSLVVGYQETQYF.

As to this clone: The same CDR3 also results from other DNA sequences found in this sample. The gene calls are TRBV4-2 and TRBJ2-7, with a tentative D call TRBD2 (5 bases). The germline V gene encodes CDR1 LGHNA and CDR2 YNFKEQ. CDR3 length: 14 residues. With 1 base removed from V and 4 bases from J, the gap between germline ends came to 11 bases. In nucleotides, the CDR3 is TGTGCCAGCAGCCAAGTTGGAGGAACTTACGAGCAGTACTTC. It yields the protein CASSQVGGTYEQYF.

This clone was seen a handful of times. This chain uses TRBV7-8 with TRBJ2-1; perhaps TRBD2 as D (6 bases). Germline CDR1 is SGHVS and CDR2 is FQNEAQ. The CDR3 spans 16 residues. Trimming cost V 10 bases and J 1 base, with 20 bases left between them. DNA for the CDR3: TGTGCCACCTCCCCGCGGGGTGCGGGGTCCTACAATGAGCAGTTCTTC. This translates into CATSPRGAGSYNEQFF.

This sequence joins TRBV6-6 and TRBJ2-7; a possible D gene is TRBD1 (5 bases). Germline V gene data show CDR1 as MNHNY and CDR2 as SVGAGI (reference sequence). This CDR3 region has 12 residues. Trimming left V 7 bases short and J 3 bases short, with 10 bases between. CDR3 nucleotides: TGTGCCAGCACCGGACACATCTACGAGCAGTACTTC. As protein: CASTGHIYEQYF.

In the case of this clone: This sample includes further DNA sequences coding for the same CDR3. This chain joins TRBV18 and TRBJ2-2; D uncertain. Germline assignment: CDR1 KGHSH and CDR2 LQKENI. Trimming cost V 2 bases and J 2 bases, with 6 bases left between them. The CDR3 is made up of 14 amino acids. The DNA of the CDR3 is TGTGCCAGCTCACCAGCCACAAACACCGGGGAGCTGTTTTTT. Its translation is CASSPATNTGELFF.

Only a few counts were recorded for this clone. This chain connects TRBV5-1 to TRBJ1-1, with 7 bases that match TRBD1. The germline V gene has CDR1 SGHRS and CDR2 YFSETQ. This CDR3 is 16 amino acids long. V shed 4 bases and J 4 bases; nucleotides not matched to a gene: 13. CDR3 DNA: TGCGCCAGCAGCCCTAGTATAAAGACAGGGCGCACTGAAGCTTTCTTT. Its protein is CASSPSIKTGRTEAFF.

The V call is TRBV11-2, the J call TRBJ1-4; TRBD1 matches 7 bases. The V gene end was trimmed by 5 bases and the J gene end by 0 bases; junction bases not matched to a gene: 12. The CDR3 sequence is 18 residues long. Germline CDR1 is SGHAT and CDR2 is FQNNGV. The CDR3 sequence: CASSRPGQRDPTNEKLFF. CDR3 DNA sequence: TGTGCCAGCAGCCGACCGGGACAGAGAGACCCAACTAATGAAAAACTGTTTTTT. Full variable domain (rest looked up from reference TRBV11-2 and TRBJ1-4): EAGVAQSPRYKIIEKRQSVAFWCNPISGHATLYWYQQILGQGPKLLIQFQNNGVVDDSQLPKDRFSAERLKGVDSTLKIQPAKLEDSAVYLCASSRPGQRDPTNEKLFFGSGTQLSVL.